This is a list of T cell receptor beta chains from one sample in a study of blood T cell repertoires in COVID-19. Assay: immunoSEQ multiplex PCR; the TCRdb copy retains only in-frame clones and omits some. The sample lists around 19,000 clones; approximately 92% were seen once. Sequenced sample: peripheral blood. These receptors all stem from a man in his 70s with active COVID-19. Each CDR3 is given with its conserved first and last residue. Fields, in order: clone size, V gene, D gene, J gene, CDR3 DNA, CDR3 protein. The D gene is left open where the match is weak. Some rows have no size entry. The others give once, few or many, or a class for an expanded clone.

clone_size: -
v_call: TRBV28
d_call: TRBD1
j_call: TRBJ2-6
cdr3_nt: TGTGCCAGCAGTTTATTTGGACAGGGTACTTCTGGGGCCAACGTCCTGACTTTC
cdr3_aa: CASSLFGQGTSGANVLTF

clone_size: -
v_call: TRBV5-8
d_call: -
j_call: TRBJ1-1
cdr3_nt: TGTGCCAGCAGCTTGGCGGGGACTTTGAACACTGAAGCTTTCTTT
cdr3_aa: CASSLAGTLNTEAFF

clone_size: once
v_call: TRBV5-1
d_call: -
j_call: TRBJ2-3
cdr3_nt: TGCGCCAGCAGCGGGCAGGGTTTAGCAGATACGCAGTATTTT
cdr3_aa: CASSGQGLADTQYF

clone_size: -
v_call: TRBV28
d_call: -
j_call: TRBJ2-2
cdr3_nt: TGTGCCAGCAGTGACAGTAGAACCGGGGAGCTGTTTTTT
cdr3_aa: CASSDSRTGELFF

clone_size: -
v_call: TRBV29-1
d_call: TRBD1
j_call: TRBJ2-7
cdr3_nt: TGCAGCGTTGTGGCAGGGGGTTTATACGAGCAGTACTTC
cdr3_aa: CSVVAGGLYEQYF

clone_size: -
v_call: TRBV5-1
d_call: TRBD2
j_call: TRBJ2-5
cdr3_nt: TGCGCCAGCAGCCGGGGGAGGGAAGAGACCCAGTACTTC
cdr3_aa: CASSRGREETQYF

clone_size: -
v_call: TRBV3-1/TRBV3-2
d_call: -
j_call: TRBJ1-5
cdr3_nt: TGTGCCAGCAGCCAAGAGAGGGGGCAGCCCCAGCATTTT
cdr3_aa: CASSQERGQPQHF

clone_size: few
v_call: TRBV7-9
d_call: -
j_call: TRBJ2-1
cdr3_nt: TGTGCCAGCAGCTTAGCCTCTGAGCAGTTCTTC
cdr3_aa: CASSLASEQFF

clone_size: -
v_call: TRBV27
d_call: -
j_call: TRBJ2-7
cdr3_nt: TGTGCCAGCAGTCCCACTGTCGAAGCCGAGCAGTACTTC
cdr3_aa: CASSPTVEAEQYF

clone_size: once
v_call: TRBV27
d_call: TRBD2
j_call: TRBJ2-7
cdr3_nt: TGTGCCAGCAGTGTGTCTAGCGGGAGTCACGAGCAGTACTTC
cdr3_aa: CASSVSSGSHEQYF

clone_size: -
v_call: TRBV15
d_call: TRBD1
j_call: TRBJ2-4
cdr3_nt: TGTGCCACCAGCAGATTACAGGGGCTTGGCGTTCAGTACTTC
cdr3_aa: CATSRLQGLGVQYF

clone_size: -
v_call: TRBV29-1
d_call: -
j_call: TRBJ1-2
cdr3_nt: TGCAGCGCAGAGAGGCAGCCCTATGGCTACACCTTC
cdr3_aa: CSAERQPYGYTF

clone_size: -
v_call: TRBV6-5
d_call: TRBD1
j_call: TRBJ1-6
cdr3_nt: TGTGCCAGCAGTTACGGGACAGATAATTCACCCCTCCACTTT
cdr3_aa: CASSYGTDNSPLHF

clone_size: -
v_call: TRBV30
d_call: -
j_call: TRBJ2-2
cdr3_nt: TGTGCCTGGGACCAGACAGGGAACACCGGGGAGCTGTTTTTT
cdr3_aa: CAWDQTGNTGELFF

clone_size: once
v_call: TRBV10-3
d_call: -
j_call: TRBJ1-1
cdr3_nt: TGTGCCATCAGTGAGTCGTACGGCACTGAAGCTTTCTTT
cdr3_aa: CAISESYGTEAFF

clone_size: -
v_call: TRBV27
d_call: -
j_call: TRBJ1-1
cdr3_nt: TGTGCCAGCAGTTTAATGGCAGGCCCGATCACTGAAGCTTTCTTT
cdr3_aa: CASSLMAGPITEAFF

clone_size: few
v_call: TRBV4-3
d_call: -
j_call: TRBJ1-3
cdr3_nt: TGCGCCAGCAGCCAAGAAGGGGGGGTCTTTGGAAACACCATATATTTT
cdr3_aa: CASSQEGGVFGNTIYF

clone_size: once
v_call: TRBV11-2
d_call: TRBD2
j_call: TRBJ2-1
cdr3_nt: TGTGCCAGCAGCTTAGCTCTAGCGGCGAGCTCCTACAATGAGCAGTTCTTC
cdr3_aa: CASSLALAASSYNEQFF

clone_size: few
v_call: TRBV4-2
d_call: -
j_call: TRBJ1-4
cdr3_nt: TGTGCCAGCAGCCAGAACAGGGTTAATGAAAAACTGTTTTTT
cdr3_aa: CASSQNRVNEKLFF

clone_size: -
v_call: TRBV7-2
d_call: TRBD1
j_call: TRBJ1-2
cdr3_nt: TGTGCCAGCAGCTCCGCACCGGGACAGGGGATCTATGGCTACACCTTC
cdr3_aa: CASSSAPGQGIYGYTF

clone_size: -
v_call: TRBV2
d_call: -
j_call: TRBJ2-7
cdr3_nt: TGTGCCAGCAGCTACAGGTCCGAGCAGTACTTC
cdr3_aa: CASSYRSEQYF

clone_size: -
v_call: TRBV24-1
d_call: -
j_call: TRBJ2-3
cdr3_nt: TGTGCCTCCCAGGGGTCTAGCACAGATACGCAGTATTTT
cdr3_aa: CASQGSSTDTQYF

clone_size: few
v_call: TRBV19
d_call: -
j_call: TRBJ1-5
cdr3_nt: TGTGCCAGTACACCAGGGCGGAGTAAGCCCCAGCATTTT
cdr3_aa: CASTPGRSKPQHF

clone_size: -
v_call: TRBV6-4
d_call: -
j_call: TRBJ2-2
cdr3_nt: TGTGCCAGCAGTCGGGAGTCTATGACCGGGCACCGGGGAGCTGTTTTT
cdr3_aa: CASSRESMTGHRGAVF

clone_size: -
v_call: TRBV28
d_call: TRBD2
j_call: TRBJ2-1
cdr3_nt: TGTGCCAGCAGTTTATATGCGGGAGTCTCCTACAATGAGCAGTTCTTC
cdr3_aa: CASSLYAGVSYNEQFF

clone_size: -
v_call: TRBV10-3
d_call: -
j_call: TRBJ2-2
cdr3_nt: TGTGCCATCAGCCAGGGGACCGGGGAGCTGTTTTTT
cdr3_aa: CAISQGTGELFF

clone_size: -
v_call: TRBV5-1
d_call: TRBD1
j_call: TRBJ2-5
cdr3_nt: TGCGCCAGCAGCATTGCCGGGACAGGTATCCAAGAGACCCAGTACTTC
cdr3_aa: CASSIAGTGIQETQYF

clone_size: -
v_call: TRBV10-3
d_call: -
j_call: TRBJ2-7
cdr3_nt: TGTGCCATCAGTGAGTCGGTAGGGCCGCGACTATACGAGCAGTACTTC
cdr3_aa: CAISESVGPRLYEQYF

clone_size: -
v_call: TRBV18
d_call: TRBD2
j_call: TRBJ2-2
cdr3_nt: TGTGCCAGCTCACCACCGGCTAGCGGGGCCGGGGAGCTGTTTTTT
cdr3_aa: CASSPPASGAGELFF

clone_size: -
v_call: TRBV19
d_call: -
j_call: TRBJ1-6
cdr3_nt: TGTGCCAGTAGTATTACAGGGAGAAATTCACCCCTCCACTTT
cdr3_aa: CASSITGRNSPLHF

clone_size: -
v_call: TRBV19
d_call: TRBD1
j_call: TRBJ1-2
cdr3_nt: TGTGCCAGTAATGGGGACAGGGGGAGATATGGCTACACCTTC
cdr3_aa: CASNGDRGRYGYTF

clone_size: few
v_call: TRBV7-9
d_call: -
j_call: TRBJ1-5
cdr3_nt: TGTGCCAGCAGCCACGACAGTAGCAATCAGCCCCAGCATTTT
cdr3_aa: CASSHDSSNQPQHF

clone_size: -
v_call: TRBV30
d_call: -
j_call: TRBJ1-4
cdr3_nt: TGTGCCTGGAGTGTACAGACGGAAAAACTGTTTTTT
cdr3_aa: CAWSVQTEKLFF

clone_size: -
v_call: TRBV5-8
d_call: TRBD1
j_call: TRBJ2-5
cdr3_nt: TGTGCCAGCAGCAAAAGACAGGGGGCCGAGACCCAGTACTTC
cdr3_aa: CASSKRQGAETQYF

clone_size: -
v_call: TRBV3-1/TRBV3-2
d_call: -
j_call: TRBJ2-2
cdr3_nt: TGTGCCAGCAGCCTCAACAGGGACGACACCGGGGAGCTGTTTTTT
cdr3_aa: CASSLNRDDTGELFF

clone_size: -
v_call: TRBV18
d_call: TRBD1
j_call: TRBJ1-6
cdr3_nt: TGTGCCAGCTCACTGGGACAGCGAAATTCACCCCTCCACTTT
cdr3_aa: CASSLGQRNSPLHF

clone_size: -
v_call: TRBV5-4
d_call: -
j_call: TRBJ2-5
cdr3_nt: TGTGCCAGCAGCTTGGAGGTACAGGGTGGGGAGACCCAGTACTTC
cdr3_aa: CASSLEVQGGETQYF

clone_size: -
v_call: TRBV2
d_call: -
j_call: TRBJ2-5
cdr3_nt: TGTGCCAGCGGGGTTGCAGGACTTCAAGAGACCCAGTACTTC
cdr3_aa: CASGVAGLQETQYF

clone_size: -
v_call: TRBV28
d_call: -
j_call: TRBJ1-4
cdr3_nt: TGTGCCAGCAGCCTCCCTGGGGGCTTGAATGAAAAACTGTTTTTT
cdr3_aa: CASSLPGGLNEKLFF

clone_size: -
v_call: TRBV28
d_call: TRBD1
j_call: TRBJ1-2
cdr3_nt: TGTGCCAGCATCTCACACCAGGGGGGTAACTATGGCTACACCTTC
cdr3_aa: CASISHQGGNYGYTF

clone_size: -
v_call: TRBV6-2/TRBV6-3
d_call: TRBD2
j_call: TRBJ2-1
cdr3_nt: TGTGCCAGCAGCTCCGGACTAGCGGGAGCACAGTTCTTC
cdr3_aa: CASSSGLAGAQFF

clone_size: -
v_call: TRBV6-5
d_call: -
j_call: TRBJ1-2
cdr3_nt: TGTGCCAGCGTTCGGCACGGGGTGGGGGCCTATGGCTACACCTTC
cdr3_aa: CASVRHGVGAYGYTF

clone_size: -
v_call: TRBV28
d_call: -
j_call: TRBJ1-4
cdr3_nt: TGTGCCAGCAGTTTAAGCGGGGTTGGGGAAAAACTGTTTTTT
cdr3_aa: CASSLSGVGEKLFF

clone_size: once
v_call: TRBV7-8
d_call: TRBD1
j_call: TRBJ1-2
cdr3_nt: TGTGCCAGCAGCTCTACCAACAGGGGGCGGGTTGGCTACACCTTC
cdr3_aa: CASSSTNRGRVGYTF

clone_size: -
v_call: TRBV27
d_call: TRBD1
j_call: TRBJ1-2
cdr3_nt: TGTGCCAGCAGTAAAGGGCGGGGACAGGGGAATGTCTATGGCTACACCTTC
cdr3_aa: CASSKGRGQGNVYGYTF

clone_size: -
v_call: TRBV5-1
d_call: -
j_call: TRBJ2-5
cdr3_nt: TGCGCCAGCAGCTTGGACAGGGAGGGTTCGGAGACCCAGTACTTC
cdr3_aa: CASSLDREGSETQYF

clone_size: -
v_call: TRBV7-3
d_call: TRBD1
j_call: TRBJ1-1
cdr3_nt: TGTGCCAGCAGCCCAACAGGGGTGAACACTGAAGCTTTCTTT
cdr3_aa: CASSPTGVNTEAFF

clone_size: -
v_call: TRBV5-4
d_call: TRBD2
j_call: TRBJ2-1
cdr3_nt: TGTGCCAGCAGCTCGACTAGCGGGTCCTACAATGAGCAGTTCTTC
cdr3_aa: CASSSTSGSYNEQFF

clone_size: -
v_call: TRBV4-1
d_call: TRBD2
j_call: TRBJ2-3
cdr3_nt: TGCGCCAGCAGCCAAGATTCCAGCGGGAGGTCAGATACGCAGTATTTT
cdr3_aa: CASSQDSSGRSDTQYF

clone_size: -
v_call: TRBV7-2
d_call: TRBD2
j_call: TRBJ2-1
cdr3_nt: TGTGCCAGCAGCCTTTCCCGGGGCGAGGGCGGGAGGGCCTACAATGAGCAGTTCTTC
cdr3_aa: CASSLSRGEGGRAYNEQFF

clone_size: once
v_call: TRBV6-5
d_call: -
j_call: TRBJ1-1
cdr3_nt: TGTGCCAGCAGTTACCGGCAGGGCGGTACTGAAGCTTTCTTT
cdr3_aa: CASSYRQGGTEAFF

clone_size: -
v_call: TRBV5-1
d_call: TRBD1
j_call: TRBJ1-2
cdr3_nt: TGCGCCAGCCGATCGAGGGGGACAGGGGACTATGGCTACACCTTC
cdr3_aa: CASRSRGTGDYGYTF

clone_size: -
v_call: TRBV6-1
d_call: -
j_call: TRBJ2-1
cdr3_nt: TGTGCCAGCAGTGAAGTAGGTAGGGGTATCGATGAGCAGTTCTTC
cdr3_aa: CASSEVGRGIDEQFF

clone_size: -
v_call: TRBV7-9
d_call: -
j_call: TRBJ2-5
cdr3_nt: TGTGCCAGCAGCTTAGCGGGAGGCGGAGAGACCCAGTACTTC
cdr3_aa: CASSLAGGGETQYF

clone_size: -
v_call: TRBV11-2
d_call: TRBD2
j_call: TRBJ2-7
cdr3_nt: TGTGCCAGCAGCCGGGATAGGCGGGAGGTACCCTACGAGCAGTACTTC
cdr3_aa: CASSRDRREVPYEQYF